A single TCR beta chain is shown here with its context. The sample comes from a study of blood T cell repertoires in COVID-19. Study-wide context: Whether acute or convalescent, the COVID-19 samples came from the United States, Italy and Spain.

Trimming removed 3 bases from V and 0 bases from J, with 7 bases in between. CDR1 is SGHRS, CDR2 YFSETQ, per germline. CDR3 size: 13 residues. In the source study's methods: Estimation of nucleated cell counts was performed using reference gene primer amplification. Assay: immunoSEQ multiplex PCR; the TCRdb copy retains only in-frame clones and omits some. The V and J calls and clone size come from that table; D and trimming were worked out from the DNA. The sample lists roughly 75,000 clones; approximately 79% were seen once. The sequence was obtained from a human donor with acute or convalescent COVID-19. The donor label of this sample is uncertain. The sequenced material came from peripheral blood. The rearrangement links TRBV5-1 to TRBJ2-7; D uncertain. CDR3 amino acids: CASSSLLSYEQYF. In DNA form, the CDR3 reads TGCGCCAGCAGCTCCTTACTCTCCTACGAGCAGTACTTC.